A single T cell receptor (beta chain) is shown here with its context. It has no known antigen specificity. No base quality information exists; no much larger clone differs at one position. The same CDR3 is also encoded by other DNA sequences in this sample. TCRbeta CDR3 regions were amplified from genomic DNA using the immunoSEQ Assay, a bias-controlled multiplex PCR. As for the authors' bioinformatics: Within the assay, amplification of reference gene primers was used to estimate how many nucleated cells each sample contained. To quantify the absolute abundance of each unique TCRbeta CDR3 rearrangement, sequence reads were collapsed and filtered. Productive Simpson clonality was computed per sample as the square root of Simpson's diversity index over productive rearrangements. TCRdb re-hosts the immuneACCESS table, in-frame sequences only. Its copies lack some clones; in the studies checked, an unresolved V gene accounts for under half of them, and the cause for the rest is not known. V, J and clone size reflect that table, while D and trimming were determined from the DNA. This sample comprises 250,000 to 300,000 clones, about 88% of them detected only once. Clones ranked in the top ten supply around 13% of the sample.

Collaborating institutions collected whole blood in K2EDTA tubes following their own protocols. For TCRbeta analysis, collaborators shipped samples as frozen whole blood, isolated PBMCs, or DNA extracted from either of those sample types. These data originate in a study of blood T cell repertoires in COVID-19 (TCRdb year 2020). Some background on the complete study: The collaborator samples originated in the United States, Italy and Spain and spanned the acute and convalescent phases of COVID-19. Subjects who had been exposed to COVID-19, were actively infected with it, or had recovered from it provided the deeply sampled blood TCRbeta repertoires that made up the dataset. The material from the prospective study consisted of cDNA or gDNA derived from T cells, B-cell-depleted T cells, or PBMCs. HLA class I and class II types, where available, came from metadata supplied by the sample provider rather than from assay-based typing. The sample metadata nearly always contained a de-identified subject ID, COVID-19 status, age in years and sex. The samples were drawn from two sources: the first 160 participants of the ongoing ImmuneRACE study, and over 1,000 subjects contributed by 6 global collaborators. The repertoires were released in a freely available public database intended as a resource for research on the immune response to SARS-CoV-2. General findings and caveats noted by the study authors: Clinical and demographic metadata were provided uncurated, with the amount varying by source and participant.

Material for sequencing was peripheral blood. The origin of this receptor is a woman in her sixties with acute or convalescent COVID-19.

The CDR3 amino acid sequence is: CASSLGARETQYF. The nucleotides read TGTGCCAGCAGCTTGGGGGCGCGAGAGACCCAGTACTTC. The rearrangement combines TRBV11-2 with TRBJ2-5; D gene: possibly TRBD1, on 6 matching bases. V is shortened by 3 bases, J by 4 bases, and the region joining them spans 9 bases. The CDR3 sequence holds 13 residues, the cysteine and phenylalanine included. Just CDR3 DNA is preserved here, 39 bases in frame from base 1. Sequences SGHAT (CDR1) and FQNNGV (CDR2) are obtained from the germline V gene.